Each of the 26 T cell receptor beta chains below was sequenced from the same sample in a study of blood T cell repertoires in COVID-19. The data were produced by immunoSEQ multiplex PCR, yet TCRdb's version contains in-frame clones alone and is incomplete. The sample carries 250,000 to 350,000 clones, 90% recorded once. Source material: PBMCs or T cells enriched from blood (not recorded which). The receptors were gathered from a woman aged 25 to 39 who had recovered from COVID-19.

V gene TRBV6-1 combines with J gene TRBJ2-5; 12 bases fit TRBD2. CDR1 and CDR2 (germline): MNHNS, SASEGT. V shed 4 bases and J 4 bases; nucleotides not matched to a gene: 7. The CDR3 is made up of 16 amino acids. This CDR3 is CASSGTSGIVGETQYF. The DNA of the CDR3 is TGTGCCAGCAGTGGGACTAGCGGGATCGTTGGAGAGACCCAGTACTTC.

V gene TRBV19 combines with J gene TRBJ2-7; 8 nucleotides agree with TRBD2. J lost 1 base, V lost 4 bases, and 6 bases had no gene match. The CDR3 runs to 15 residues. Per germline, CDR1 LNHDA and CDR2 SQIVND (reference sequence). CDR3 nucleotide sequence: TGTGCCAGTAGTAAACTCCGGGGGGGGTCCTACGAGCAGTACTTC. It is translated as CASSKLRGGSYEQYF. Supplemented by reference TRBV19 and TRBJ2-7, the full variable domain reads DGGITQSPKYLFRKEGQNVTLSCEQNLNHDAMYWYRQDPGQGLRLIYYSQIVNDFQKGDIAEGYSVSREKKESFPLTVTSAQKNPTAFYLCASSKLRGGSYEQYFGPGTRLTVT.

This clone appeared once. CDR3 nucleotides: TGTGCCAGCAGCCAACAGAGCAATCAGCCCCAGCATTTT. Translated, it gives CASSQQSNQPQHF. The chain couples TRBV12-3 or TRBV12-4 to TRBJ1-5; D ambiguous. V lost 6 bases to trimming and J lost 1 base, with 7 bases between them. The CDR3 has 13 amino acids.

In the case of this clone: The sample contains more than one DNA sequence encoding this CDR3. The chain couples TRBV5-1 to TRBJ2-3; D uncertain. The germline V gene encodes CDR1 SGHRS and CDR2 YFSETQ. The V end was cut by 0 bases, the J end by 0 bases, with 8 bases between. The length of the CDR3 is 15 residues. The CDR3 sequence: CASSLDGTSTDTQYF. CDR3 sequence (DNA): TGCGCCAGCAGCTTGGACGGTACTAGCACAGATACGCAGTATTTT.

The sample holds one count of this clone. DNA of the CDR3: TGTGCCAGCAGCTTTCCTAGCGTCCAAGAGACCCAGTACTTC. Encoded protein: CASSFPSVQETQYF. The chain uses TRBV5-4 and TRBJ2-5; a weak D match, TRBD2 (6 bases). The germline V gene encodes CDR1 SGHNT and CDR2 YYREEE (reference sequence). Trimming cost V 2 bases and J 1 base, with 9 bases left between them. The CDR3 totals 14 residues.

The chain joins TRBV11-3 to TRBJ2-2; D is undetermined. The CDR3 has 14 residues. The germline V gene encodes CDR1 SGHNT and CDR2 YENEEA. With 3 bases removed from V and 7 bases from J, the gap between germline ends came to 12 bases. The CDR3 here is CASSFSAAGGELFF. The CDR3 nucleotides read TGTGCCAGCAGCTTTTCCGCTGCAGGCGGGGAGCTGTTTTTT.

The V call is TRBV19, the J call TRBJ2-1, with TRBD2 matching over 9 bases. The germline gives CDR1 LNHDA, CDR2 SQIVND (reference sequence). The CDR3 contains 15 residues. Unmatched junction bases numbered 3, after V lost 3 bases and J lost 3 bases. The CDR3 is CASSIASGIYNEQFF. The CDR3 DNA reads as TGTGCCAGTAGTATCGCTAGCGGGATCTACAATGAGCAGTTCTTC.

V is TRBV15 and J is TRBJ2-1; possibly TRBD2 for D (5 bases). The CDR3 spans 15 residues. CDR1 is LNHNV, CDR2 YYDKDF, per germline (reference sequence). The V and J ends lost 3 bases and 3 bases respectively, with 12 bases between them. The CDR3 DNA sequence: TGTGCCACCAGCAGTGGACTGATACTCTACAATGAGCAGTTCTTC. It yields the protein CATSSGLILYNEQFF.

V and J are TRBV14 and TRBJ1-1, with D tentatively TRBD1 (5 bases). Trimming removed 2 bases from V and 2 bases from J, with 12 bases in between. The CDR3 has 15 amino acids. CDR1 and CDR2 (germline): SGHDN, FVKESK. The CDR3 loop reads CASSQQGRTNTEAFF. Written as DNA, the CDR3 is TGTGCCAGCAGCCAACAGGGTCGGACAAACACTGAAGCTTTCTTT.

A remark on this clone: This specimen includes other DNA sequences encoding the same CDR3. CDR3 in amino acids: CASSPGQGNGYTF. CDR3 coding DNA: TGTGCCAGCAGCCCCGGACAGGGTAATGGCTACACCTTC. V is TRBV7-2 and J is TRBJ1-2, with 8 bases aligning to TRBD1. The CDR3 has 13 amino acids. Trimming at V came to 5 bases and at J to 6 bases, leaving 5 bases not matched to a gene. Germline CDR1 reads SGHTA; CDR2 reads FQGNSA.

For this clone: One end of the junction is discordant with germline, which a read error may explain. This sequence joins TRBV5-8 and TRBJ1-1, with 7 positions matching TRBD1. CDR3 length: 14 residues. Per the germline V gene, CDR1 is SGHTS and CDR2 is YDEGEE. This CDR3 is CASSYGRGNAEAFF. CDR3 sequence (DNA): TGTGCCAGCAGCTATGGCAGGGGGAACGCTGAAGCTTTCTTT.

This clone has a handful of counts. The chain combines TRBV5-1 with TRBJ2-1, with 7 bases aligning to TRBD2. The CDR3 extends over 13 amino acids. Germline CDR1 and CDR2: SGHRS and YFSETQ. V trimming: 3 bases; J trimming: 9 bases; junction bases outside the gene matches: 6. The CDR3 reads CASSSPIAGEQFF. CDR3 DNA: TGCGCCAGCAGCTCCCCCATAGCGGGTGAGCAGTTCTTC. The full variable domain, with the rest looked up from reference TRBV5-1 and TRBJ2-1, is KAGVTQTPRYLIKTRGQQVTLSCSPISGHRSVSWYQQTPGQGLQFLFEYFSETQRNKGNFPGRFSGRQFSNSRSEMNVSTLELGDSALYLCASSSPIAGEQFFGPGTRLTVL.

This clone has just one count. The chain combines TRBV30 with TRBJ2-7, with D possibly matching TRBD1 (6 bases). The germline V gene encodes CDR1 GTSNPN and CDR2 SVGIG (reference sequence). This CDR3 is built from 12 residues. The germline V and J ends were trimmed by 4 bases and 6 bases, with 13 bases remaining between them. CDR3 bases: TGTGCCTGGACACCCAAGGGGGTCGAGCAGTACTTC. Protein product: CAWTPKGVEQYF.

The rearrangement joins TRBV3-1 (or the pseudogene TRBV3-2) to TRBJ2-1, with D perhaps matching TRBD2 (5 bases). V shed 4 bases and J shed 8 bases, with 15 bases lying between them. The germline V gene encodes CDR1 LGHDT and CDR2 YNNKEL (reference sequence). This CDR3 has 14 residues. The CDR3 DNA sequence: TGTGCCAGCAGCCCTACCGACTACGGGGATGAGCAGTTCTTC. Its protein is CASSPTDYGDEQFF.

This clone was counted only a few times. This rearrangement joins TRBV19 to TRBJ2-2; 8 positions match TRBD1. Unmatched junction bases numbered 11, after V lost 9 bases and J lost 2 bases. The CDR3 consists of 16 residues. The germline V gene encodes CDR1 LNHDA and CDR2 SQIVND (reference sequence). The chain's CDR3 is CASGSDRDGNTGELFF. CDR3 DNA sequence: TGTGCCAGCGGCTCGGACAGGGACGGCAACACCGGGGAGCTGTTTTTT.

The chain is built from TRBV7-8 and TRBJ2-7; 8 bases align to TRBD1. The J segment lost 4 bases and the V segment lost 6 bases, leaving 11 bases of the junction unmatched. There are 15 residues in the CDR3. In germline, CDR1 is SGHVS, CDR2 FQNEAQ. The CDR3 nucleotides are TGTGCCAGCAGGCCCACACAGGGGGGACCGTACGAGCAGTACTTC. Encoded protein: CASRPTQGGPYEQYF.

This chain connects TRBV19 to TRBJ2-2; D is unclear. Per germline, CDR1 LNHDA and CDR2 SQIVND (reference sequence). This CDR3 has 14 amino acids. The V gene lost 6 bases and the J gene lost 4 bases, with 12 bases spanning the gap. CDR3 region: CASSSTLPTGELFF. The CDR3, as DNA: TGTGCCAGTAGCTCGACTCTCCCCACCGGGGAGCTGTTTTTT. Based on the CDR3 plus reference TRBV19 and TRBJ2-2, the full variable domain is DGGITQSPKYLFRKEGQNVTLSCEQNLNHDAMYWYRQDPGQGLRLIYYSQIVNDFQKGDIAEGYSVSREKKESFPLTVTSAQKNPTAFYLCASSSTLPTGELFFGEGSRLTVL.

The chain recombines TRBV29-1 with TRBJ2-5, with D possibly matching TRBD2 (6 bases). The germline V and J ends were trimmed by 3 bases and 5 bases, with 16 bases remaining between them. This CDR3 comprises 14 residues. Germline V gene sequence: CDR1 SQVTM, CDR2 ANQGSEA. CDR3 amino acids: CSVEAWPGGETQYF. DNA for the CDR3: TGCAGCGTTGAGGCATGGCCAGGAGGGGAGACCCAGTACTTC.

The chain recombines TRBV5-1 with TRBJ2-1; 14 bases agree with TRBD2. Germline trimming cut 0 bases from V and 2 bases from J; bases unmatched to any gene: 16. The CDR3 is 22 amino acids. The germline V gene has CDR1 SGHRS and CDR2 YFSETQ. For the CDR3, the DNA is TGCGCCAGCAGCTTGGAAGACCACAAAGGGACTAGCGGGAGATCCACCTACAATGAGCAGTTCTTC. It yields the protein CASSLEDHKGTSGRSTYNEQFF. The whole variable domain, filled in from reference TRBV5-1 and TRBJ2-1, reads KAGVTQTPRYLIKTRGQQVTLSCSPISGHRSVSWYQQTPGQGLQFLFEYFSETQRNKGNFPGRFSGRQFSNSRSEMNVSTLELGDSALYLCASSLEDHKGTSGRSTYNEQFFGPGTRLTVL.

The V and J genes are TRBV10-1 and TRBJ1-2, with 7 bases identical to TRBD1. Germline values: CDR1 WNHNN, CDR2 SYGVQD (reference sequence). CDR3 size: 14 residues. Trimming took 8 bases from V and 4 from J; bases not matched to a gene: 10. CDR3 nucleotides: TGCGCCAGCTCACAGGGGTCTCGAGGCTATGGCTACACCTTC. Protein product: CASSQGSRGYGYTF.

This sequence joins TRBV20-1 and TRBJ2-1, with 13 bases matching TRBD2. Trimming took 3 bases from V and 8 from J; bases not matched to a gene: 7. The CDR3 totals 15 residues. The germline V gene has CDR1 DFQATT and CDR2 SNEGSKA (reference sequence). CDR3: CSASVTSGRTYEQFF. CDR3 DNA: TGCAGTGCTAGTGTGACTAGCGGGAGGACGTATGAGCAGTTCTTC.

The rearrangement uses TRBV3-1 (or the pseudogene TRBV3-2) and TRBJ1-1, with 8 bases identical to TRBD1. Trimming cost V 5 bases and J 0 bases; bases outside gene matches: 11. This CDR3 has 17 amino acids. CDR1 and CDR2 from the germline V gene are LGHDT and YNNKEL (reference sequence). The CDR3 nucleotides read TGTGCCAGCAGCTCCCGGACAGGGCGGTTGGTGAACACTGAAGCTTTCTTT. Residues: CASSSRTGRLVNTEAFF.

This rearrangement joins TRBV12-3 or TRBV12-4 to TRBJ1-5; no reliable D call. The CDR3 totals 12 residues. V was shortened by 6 bases and J by 7 bases, with 10 bases between the two germline ends. CDR3 sequence (DNA): TGTGCCAGCAGCGGCAGGATGCAGCCCCAGCATTTT. Its translation: CASSGRMQPQHF.

The gene calls are TRBV30 and TRBJ1-2; tentative D call: TRBD1 (5 bases). CDR3 length equals 14 residues. The V end was cut by 0 bases, the J end by 4 bases, with 12 bases between. CDR1 GTSNPN and CDR2 SVGIG come from the germline V gene (reference sequence). As DNA, the CDR3 is TGTGCCTGGAGTGTACTCTTGGGGGGCTATGGCTACACCTTC. Translated, it gives CAWSVLLGGYGYTF.

This clone was seen just once. The J gene is TRBJ1-5, the V gene TRBV19, with TRBD1 identical over 8 bases. This CDR3 is built from 16 residues. V lost 7 bases, J lost 4 bases, and 12 bases stayed unmatched. Germline CDR1 and CDR2: LNHDA and SQIVND (reference sequence). The CDR3 sequence is CASTPRWDRYNQPQHF. The CDR3 nucleotides read TGTGCCAGTACCCCAAGGTGGGACAGGTATAATCAGCCCCAGCATTTT. The whole variable domain, remainder taken from reference TRBV19 and TRBJ1-5, is DGGITQSPKYLFRKEGQNVTLSCEQNLNHDAMYWYRQDPGQGLRLIYYSQIVNDFQKGDIAEGYSVSREKKESFPLTVTSAQKNPTAFYLCASTPRWDRYNQPQHFGDGTRLSIL.

V and J are TRBV19 and TRBJ2-3; a possible D gene is TRBD2 (6 bases). CDR1 and CDR2 from the germline V gene are LNHDA and SQIVND (reference sequence). This CDR3 has 15 residues. The V gene lost 3 bases and the J gene lost 2 bases, with 12 bases spanning the gap. CDR3 coding DNA: TGTGCCAGTAGTATGTACGGGAGTTTCACAGATACGCAGTATTTT. Residues: CASSMYGSFTDTQYF.